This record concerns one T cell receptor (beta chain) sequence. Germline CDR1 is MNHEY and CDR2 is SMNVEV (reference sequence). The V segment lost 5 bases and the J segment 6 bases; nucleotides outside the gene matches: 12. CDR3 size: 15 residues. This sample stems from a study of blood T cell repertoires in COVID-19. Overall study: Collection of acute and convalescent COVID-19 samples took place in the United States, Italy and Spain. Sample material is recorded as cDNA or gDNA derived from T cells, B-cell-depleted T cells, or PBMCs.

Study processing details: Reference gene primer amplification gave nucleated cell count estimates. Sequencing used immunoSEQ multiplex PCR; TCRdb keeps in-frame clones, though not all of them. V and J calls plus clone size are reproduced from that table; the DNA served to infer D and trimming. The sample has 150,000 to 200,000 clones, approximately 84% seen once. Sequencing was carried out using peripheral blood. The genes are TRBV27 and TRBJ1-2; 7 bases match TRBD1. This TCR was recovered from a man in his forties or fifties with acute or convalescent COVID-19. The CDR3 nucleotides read TGTGCCAGCAGTGCGTTAGACAGGGCTAGTAATGGCTACACCTTC. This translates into CASSALDRASNGYTF.